This TCR beta chain was sequenced for a study of T cells in localized non-small cell lung cancer (dated by TCRdb to the early 2020s). As for the study more broadly: The study analyzed T cell repertoires of 236 early-stage NSCLC patients, comparing tumors and uninvolved tumor-adjacent lungs. All 250 or so NSCLC patients in the cohort were treatment-naive and had localized lung tumors that were resected. A mean age of 66.3 years was recorded for the NSCLC patients, of whom approximately 130 were male and 95 to 110 were female.

The germline V gene (reference sequence) gives CDR1 as GTSNPN and CDR2 as SVGIG. Deletion took 0 bases off V and 1 base off J, with a span of 16 bases between the germline ends. Including cysteine and phenylalanine, the CDR3 has 17 amino acids. Only the CDR3 region is kept as DNA, spanning 51 bases read in frame from base 1. As to this clone: No antigen is known for it. No per-base quality is available; no much larger clone lies one base away.

TCR beta CDR3 regions were sequenced from DNA using the immunoSEQ Assay. Concerning the study's data processing: T cell density was computed as TCR beta template counts normalized to usable DNA estimated by amplifying housekeeping genes. The preseqR package was used to estimate richness by extrapolating to 400,000 templates for PBMC samples and to 120,000 templates for tissue samples. Clonality was taken to be one minus Pielou's evenness. Tissue-enriched TCRs were identified by differential abundance testing using productive amino-acid clonotypes, minimum total count 5 and alpha 0.1. The Jaccard Index and the Morisita Overlap Index were used to measure how much the repertoires overlapped between compartments. GLIPH grouped TCR beta CDR3s together with public tetramer-defined viral CDR3s, and a viral motif had to include at least three viral sequences and also show V-gene enrichment. The immuneACCESS repertoire file appears here via TCRdb, limited to in-frame rearrangements. These files lack a portion of the clones; in checked studies, under half of the deficit traces to unresolved V genes, and the cause of the others is not known. D and trimming were read from the DNA, whereas the V and J calls and clone size are those reported in that table. The sample data list around 25,000 clones, and roughly 86% of these were observed just once. The ten largest clonotypes hold roughly 5.9% of the sample.

At diagnosis, peripheral blood, uninvolved tumor-adjacent lung and tumor were collected and were preserved as a mix of fresh-frozen and FFPE material. For TCR repertoire profiling, blood samples were analyzed as peripheral blood mononuclear cells. General conclusions and limits of the study: Longer overall survival was associated with higher blood T cell density, whereas shorter survival was associated with higher adjacent-lung clonality. Since the design was exploratory, TCR variables were selected using unadjusted p-values with no false-discovery rate correction. Because multi-region sequencing of the tumors was not done, intratumor heterogeneity could not be ruled out. The highest T cell clonality was observed in uninvolved tumor-adjacent lung, where clonality exceeded that of tumor, suggesting that antigenic responses were more focused in uninvolved tumor-adjacent lung. A median of about 53 of the top 100 tumor clones were detected in paired uninvolved adjacent lung, and around 30 of these tumor clones were also found among the top 100 clones of the paired uninvolved adjacent lung.

Recombination connected TRBV30 to TRBJ1-5; too little of a D gene remains to name it. Sequenced material: peripheral blood, taken before any cancer treatment. This receptor was taken from a male donor older than 55 with stage II squamous cell lung carcinoma. The nucleotides are TGTGCCTGGAGTGTAAAGCAAGGGCTCTTGAGCAATCAGCCCCAGCATTTT. Translation gives CAWSVKQGLLSNQPQHF.